This TCR beta chain was identified during a study of T cell changes during pregnancy in multiple sclerosis. Repertoires were generated with immunoSEQ multiplex PCR, while TCRdb's copy carries only in-frame clones and drops some. The sample holds 90,000 to 120,000 clones, 80% to 95% seen once. Germline V gene data show CDR1 as MNHEY and CDR2 as SMNVEV (reference sequence). V dropped 10 bases and J dropped 5 bases, with 11 bases sitting between them. The length of the CDR3 is 11 residues. The sequencing here drew on peripheral blood, taken in the third trimester of pregnancy. V is TRBV27 and J is TRBJ1-1; D unclear. The TCR was taken from a female donor in good health, enrolled as a control in a pregnancy study. The CDR3 sequence: CATFRGTEAFF. DNA for the CDR3: TGTGCCACCTTTCGGGGTACTGAAGCTTTCTTT.